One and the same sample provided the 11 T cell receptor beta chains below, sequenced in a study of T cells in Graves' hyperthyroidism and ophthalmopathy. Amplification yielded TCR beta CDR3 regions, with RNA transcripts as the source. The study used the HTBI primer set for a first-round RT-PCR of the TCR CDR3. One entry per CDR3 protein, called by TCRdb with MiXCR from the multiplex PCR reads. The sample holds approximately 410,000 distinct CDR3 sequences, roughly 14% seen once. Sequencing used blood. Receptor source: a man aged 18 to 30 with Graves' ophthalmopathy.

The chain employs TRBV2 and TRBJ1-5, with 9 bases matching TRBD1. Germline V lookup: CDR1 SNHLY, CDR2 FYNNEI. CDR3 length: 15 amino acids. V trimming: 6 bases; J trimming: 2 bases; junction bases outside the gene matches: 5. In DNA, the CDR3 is TGTGCCAGCAGAGAACAGGGGGCTGGCAATCAGCCCCAGCATTTT. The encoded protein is CASREQGAGNQPQHF.

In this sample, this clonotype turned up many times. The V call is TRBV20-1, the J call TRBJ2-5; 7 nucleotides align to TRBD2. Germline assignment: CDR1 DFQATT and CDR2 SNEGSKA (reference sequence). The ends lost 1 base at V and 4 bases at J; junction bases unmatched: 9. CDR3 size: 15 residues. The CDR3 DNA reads TGCAGTGCTAGAGTCTTTGGCGGGAGAGGAGAGACCCAGTACTTC. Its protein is CSARVFGGRGETQYF.

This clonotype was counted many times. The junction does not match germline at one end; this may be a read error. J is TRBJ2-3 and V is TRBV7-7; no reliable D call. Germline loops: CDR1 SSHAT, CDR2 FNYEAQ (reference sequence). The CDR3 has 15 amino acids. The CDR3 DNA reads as TGTGCTAGCAGCTTGGACGGAGCTAGCACAGATACGCAGTATTTT. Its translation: CASSLDGASTDTQYF.

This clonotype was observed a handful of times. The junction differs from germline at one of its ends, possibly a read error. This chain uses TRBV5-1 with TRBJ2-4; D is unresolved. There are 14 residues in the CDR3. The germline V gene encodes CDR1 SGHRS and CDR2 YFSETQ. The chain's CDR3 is CAVPPDLARNIQYF. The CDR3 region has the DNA TGCGCCGTACCACCCGACTTAGCCAGAAACATTCAGTACTTC. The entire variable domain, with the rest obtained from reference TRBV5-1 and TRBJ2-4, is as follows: KAGVTQTPRYLIKTRGQQVTLSCSPISGHRSVSWYQQTPGQGLQFLFEYFSETQRNKGNFPGRFSGRQFSNSRSEMNVSTLELGDSALYLCAVPPDLARNIQYFGAGTRLSVL.

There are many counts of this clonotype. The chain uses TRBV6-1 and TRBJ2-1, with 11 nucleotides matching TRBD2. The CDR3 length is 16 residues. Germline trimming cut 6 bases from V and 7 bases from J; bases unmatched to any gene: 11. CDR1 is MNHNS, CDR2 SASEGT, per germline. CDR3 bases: TGTGCCAGCAGGGGTCGGTTAGCGGGGGGGCGAAATGAGCAGTTCTTC. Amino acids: CASRGRLAGGRNEQFF.

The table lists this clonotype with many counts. Here the CDR3 reads CAISRDGKLKIQTQETQYF. CDR3 DNA sequence: TGTGCCATCAGTAGGGACGGAAAGTTAAAAATCCAGACCCAAGAGACCCAGTACTTC. The chain combines TRBV10-3 with TRBJ2-5; D may match TRBD1 or TRBD2 (5 bases each). Germline CDR1 ENHRY, CDR2 SYGVKD. The germline V and J ends were trimmed by 5 bases and 1 base, with 26 bases remaining between them. The CDR3 extends over 19 amino acids.

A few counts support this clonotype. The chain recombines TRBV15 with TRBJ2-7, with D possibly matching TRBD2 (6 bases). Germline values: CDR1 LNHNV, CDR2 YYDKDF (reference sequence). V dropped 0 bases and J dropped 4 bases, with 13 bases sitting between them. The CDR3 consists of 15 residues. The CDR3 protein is CATSRDRGGRYEQYF. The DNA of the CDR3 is TGTGCCACCAGCAGAGATAGAGGTGGGAGGTACGAGCAGTACTTC.

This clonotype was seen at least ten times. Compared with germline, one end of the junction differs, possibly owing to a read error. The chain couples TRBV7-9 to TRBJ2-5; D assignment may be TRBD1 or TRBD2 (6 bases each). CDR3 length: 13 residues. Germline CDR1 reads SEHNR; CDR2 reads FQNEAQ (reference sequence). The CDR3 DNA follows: TGTGCCAGCAGCTTAGAAGGGACACTAGCTTGGCACTTC. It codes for CASSLEGTLAWHF.

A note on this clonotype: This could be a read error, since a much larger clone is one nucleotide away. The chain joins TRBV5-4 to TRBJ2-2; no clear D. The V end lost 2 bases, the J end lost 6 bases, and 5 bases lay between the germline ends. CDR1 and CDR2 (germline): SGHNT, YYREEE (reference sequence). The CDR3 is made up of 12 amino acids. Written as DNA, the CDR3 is TGTGCCAGCAGCTTAGCTCCCGGGGAGCTGTTTTTT. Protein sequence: CASSLAPGELFF.

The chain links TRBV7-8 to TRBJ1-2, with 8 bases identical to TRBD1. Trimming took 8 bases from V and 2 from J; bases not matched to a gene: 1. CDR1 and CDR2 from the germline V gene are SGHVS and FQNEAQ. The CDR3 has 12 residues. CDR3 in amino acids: CASGDRNYGYTF. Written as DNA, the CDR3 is TGTGCCAGCGGGGACAGGAACTATGGCTACACCTTC.

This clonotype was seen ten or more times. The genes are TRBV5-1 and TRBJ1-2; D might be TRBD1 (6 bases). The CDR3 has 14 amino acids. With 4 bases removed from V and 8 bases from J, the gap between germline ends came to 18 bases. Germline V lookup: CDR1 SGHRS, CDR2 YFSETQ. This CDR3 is CASSPPGGAEGYTF. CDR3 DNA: TGCGCCAGCAGCCCCCCTGGGGGGGCGGAAGGCTACACCTTC.